Given below is one TCR beta chain in context. Germline V lookup: CDR1 SNHLY, CDR2 FYNNEI. Trimming stripped 8 bases from V and 1 base from J, with 6 bases between. CDR3 length: 12 residues. This record comes from a study of blood T cell repertoires in COVID-19. Study-wide context: The cDNA or gDNA used as material had been derived from T cells, B-cell-depleted T cells, or PBMCs.

Under the authors' procedure: Amplification from reference gene primers served as the basis for estimated nucleated cell counts. Assay used: immunoSEQ multiplex PCR; TCRdb lists only in-frame clones, some missing. D and trimming were read from the DNA, whereas the V and J calls and clone size are those reported in that table. The table lists under 350,000 clones, approximately 86% of them singletons. The clonotype comes from a middle-aged woman with acute COVID-19. This chain links TRBV2 with TRBJ2-1; D gene uncertain. Sequencing used PBMCs or T cells enriched from blood (not recorded which). CDR3 nucleotides: TGTGCCAGCGGGCTTTCCTACAATGAGCAGTTCTTC. Protein product: CASGLSYNEQFF.